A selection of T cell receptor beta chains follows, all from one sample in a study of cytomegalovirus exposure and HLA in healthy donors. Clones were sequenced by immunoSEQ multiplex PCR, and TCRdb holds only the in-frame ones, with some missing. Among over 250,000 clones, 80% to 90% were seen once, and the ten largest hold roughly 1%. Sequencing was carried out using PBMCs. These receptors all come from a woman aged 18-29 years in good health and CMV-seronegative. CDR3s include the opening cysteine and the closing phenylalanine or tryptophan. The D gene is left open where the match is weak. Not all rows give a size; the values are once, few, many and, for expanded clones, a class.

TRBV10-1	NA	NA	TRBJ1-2	TGCGCCAGCAGTGGACCGAGGGGGGGGAGCTATGGCTACACCTTC	CASSGPRGGSYGYTF
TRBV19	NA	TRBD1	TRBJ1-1	TGTGCCAGCGGACAGGGGGCGCAGAACACTGAAGCTTTCTTT	CASGQGAQNTEAFF
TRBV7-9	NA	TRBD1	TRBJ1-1	TGTGCCAGCAGCTCCCGACAGGGACAAAACACTGAAGCTTTCTTT	CASSSRQGQNTEAFF
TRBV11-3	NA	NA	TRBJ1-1	TGTGCCAGCAGCTTTACCCACCGACAGCTGAACACTGAAGCTTTCTTT	CASSFTHRQLNTEAFF
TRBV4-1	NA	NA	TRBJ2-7	TGCGCCAGCAGTATCGAGGGGGGGGTATACGAGCAGTACTTC	CASSIEGGVYEQYF
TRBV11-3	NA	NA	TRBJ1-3	TGTGCCAGCAGCTCCTCTCTGATATCGACAGGCGGAAACACCATATATTTT	CASSSSLISTGGNTIYF
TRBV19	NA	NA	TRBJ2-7	TGTGCCAGTAGTTGGGGAGACTACGAGCAGTACTTC	CASSWGDYEQYF
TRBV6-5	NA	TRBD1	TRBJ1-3	TGTGCCAGCAGTCCGGACAGGGGGGCTGGAAACACCATATATTTT	CASSPDRGAGNTIYF
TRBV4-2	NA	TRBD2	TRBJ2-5	TGTGCCAGCAGCCAAGATCGGGCGGGAGGGCCGCGAGAGACCCAGTACTTC	CASSQDRAGGPRETQYF
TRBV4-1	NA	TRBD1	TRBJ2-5	TGCGCCAGCAGCCAGGACAGGGGCCTACAAGAGACCCAGTACTTC	CASSQDRGLQETQYF
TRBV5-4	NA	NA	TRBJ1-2	TGTGCCAGCAGCTTGTACCAGGGAAAGGTTTATGGCTACACCTTC	CASSLYQGKVYGYTF
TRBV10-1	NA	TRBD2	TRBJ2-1	TGCGCCAGCAGTGACAGCGGGAGGGCCGGAGGGCAGTTCTTC	CASSDSGRAGGQFF
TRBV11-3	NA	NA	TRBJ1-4	TGTGCCAGCAGCCGGACGACTGCGGGTGAAAAACTGTTTTTT	CASSRTTAGEKLFF
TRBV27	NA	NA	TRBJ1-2	TGTGCCAGCAGTCCCTACGCCCTCTCGTCGGATGGCTACACCTTC	CASSPYALSSDGYTF
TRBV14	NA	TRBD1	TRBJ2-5	TGTGCCAGCAGCCTTGGACAGGGAGGCGAGACCCAGTACTTC	CASSLGQGGETQYF
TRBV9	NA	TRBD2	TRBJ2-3	TGTGCCAGCGACGCCCAAGGACTAGCGGGCACAGATACGCAGTATTTT	CASDAQGLAGTDTQYF
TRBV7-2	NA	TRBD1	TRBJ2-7	TGTGCCAGCAGCTCCCGGGACAGTTACTACGAGCAGTACTTC	CASSSRDSYYEQYF
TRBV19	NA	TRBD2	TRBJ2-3	TGTGCCAGTAGTCTACAAGGGACTAGCGATACTAGCACAGATACGCAGTATTTT	CASSLQGTSDTSTDTQYF
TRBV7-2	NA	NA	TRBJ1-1	TGTGCCAGCAGTTCCCGTGGAGGTCCTGAAGCTTTCTTT	CASSSRGGPEAFF
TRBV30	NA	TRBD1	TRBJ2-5	TGTGCCTGGACCCCACACAGGGGGGAGACCCAGTACTTC	CAWTPHRGETQYF
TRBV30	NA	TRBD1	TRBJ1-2	TGTGCCTGGACGCCTGGGACAGGGGACTTTTACTATGGCTACACCTTC	CAWTPGTGDFYYGYTF
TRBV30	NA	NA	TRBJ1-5	TGTGCCTGGAGTGAATCGAGCAATCAGCCCCAGCATTTT	CAWSESSNQPQHF
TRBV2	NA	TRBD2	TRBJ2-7	TGTGCCAGCAGTGTCGTAGCGGGAGGGCCAGAGTGCCACTTC	CASSVVAGGPECHF
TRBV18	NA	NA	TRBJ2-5	TGTGCCAGCTCACCACCCGCAGGGTTAGGAGAGACCCAGTACTTC	CASSPPAGLGETQYF
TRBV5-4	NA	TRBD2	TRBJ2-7	TGTGCCAGCAGCCACGCTAGCGGGGTCTACGAGCAGTACTTC	CASSHASGVYEQYF
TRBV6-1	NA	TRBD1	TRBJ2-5	TGTGCCAGCAGATGGACAGGCAACCAAGAGACCCAGTACTTC	CASRWTGNQETQYF
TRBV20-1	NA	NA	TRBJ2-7	TGCAGTGTCATAGCCTACGAGCAGTACTTC	CSVIAYEQYF
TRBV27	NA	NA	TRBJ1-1	TGTGCCAGCAGTTTGAGGCGGACAGTCACTGAAGCTTTCTTT	CASSLRRTVTEAFF
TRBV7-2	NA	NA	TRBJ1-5	TGTGCCAGCAGCCCTGGCCGGGTCCTTAGCAATCAGCCCCAGCATTTT	CASSPGRVLSNQPQHF
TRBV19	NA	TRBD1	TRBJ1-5	TGTGCCAGTAGTATTGGGGACAGGGGTTACAATCAGCCCCAGCATTTT	CASSIGDRGYNQPQHF
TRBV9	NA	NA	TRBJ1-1	TGTGCCAGCAGCGAAGGGGTAGGAGGGACTGAAGCTTTCTTT	CASSEGVGGTEAFF
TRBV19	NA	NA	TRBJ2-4	TGTGCCAGTAGTACCCTGGACAGCAAAAACATTCAGTACTTC	CASSTLDSKNIQYF
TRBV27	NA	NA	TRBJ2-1	TGTGCCAGCAGTTTCGAGACAGGAGGCAATGAGCAGTTCTTC	CASSFETGGNEQFF
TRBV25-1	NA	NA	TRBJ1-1	TGTGCCAGCAGTCAACAGGGCTGGTTAACTGAAGCTTTCTTT	CASSQQGWLTEAFF
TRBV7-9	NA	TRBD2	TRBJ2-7	TGTGCCAGCAGCCTGCGGGGGGACTACTACGAGCAGTACTTC	CASSLRGDYYEQYF
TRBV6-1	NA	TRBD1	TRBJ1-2	TGTGCCAGCAGAACAGGACAGGGGGGTGGCTACACCTTC	CASRTGQGGGYTF
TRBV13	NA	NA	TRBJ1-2	TGTGCCAGCAGCTGGGAGGGGGGGCACTATGGCTACACCTTC	CASSWEGGHYGYTF
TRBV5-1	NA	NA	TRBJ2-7	TGCGCCAGCAGCTGGGCGGGGCGGAGCTACGAGCAGTACTTC	CASSWAGRSYEQYF
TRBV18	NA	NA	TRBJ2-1	TGTGCCAGCTCACCACCGTATCCTAGTGACTACAATGAGCAGTTCTTC	CASSPPYPSDYNEQFF
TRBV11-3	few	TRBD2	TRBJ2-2	TGTGCCAGCAGCTCCTCGGGAGGGTCAACCGGGGAGCTGTTTTTT	CASSSSGGSTGELFF
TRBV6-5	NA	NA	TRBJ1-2	TGTGCCAGCAGTTACTCACAGGATCTTTATGGCTACACCTTC	CASSYSQDLYGYTF
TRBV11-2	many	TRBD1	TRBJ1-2	TGTGCCAGCAGCGACAGGGGGTTCGGTGATGGCTACACCTTC	CASSDRGFGDGYTF
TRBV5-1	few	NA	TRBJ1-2	TGCGCCAGCAGCTTGGGAGTTGAAGGGAGCTCCTTC	CASSLGVEGSSF
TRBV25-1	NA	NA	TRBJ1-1	TGTGCCAGCAGTGATGGGGGAGGGGGAGCTTTCTTT	CASSDGGGGAFF
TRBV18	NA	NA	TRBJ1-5	TGTGCCAGCTCCCGGAGGTCCTCGGAGCCCCAGCATTTT	CASSRRSSEPQHF
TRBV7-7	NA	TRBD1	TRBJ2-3	TGTGCTAGCAGCTCTCGGACAGGGTCGGCAGATACGCAGTATTTT	CASSSRTGSADTQYF
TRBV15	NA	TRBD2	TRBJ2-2	TGTGCCACCTCGGGTGGGGTTCTAGCGGGAGGAACCGGGGAGCTGTTTTTT	CATSGGVLAGGTGELFF
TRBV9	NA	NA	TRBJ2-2	TGTGCCAGCAGCGTAGGGAGGGGTACGCCCGGGGAGCTGTTTTTT	CASSVGRGTPGELFF
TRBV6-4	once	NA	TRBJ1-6	TGTGCCAGCAGCAGGGAAGAGAATTCACCCCTCCACTTT	CASSREENSPLHF
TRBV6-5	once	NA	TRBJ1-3	TGTGCCAGCAGTTACGACTTAAGCTCTGGAAACACCATATATTTT	CASSYDLSSGNTIYF
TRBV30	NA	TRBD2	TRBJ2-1	TGTGCCTGGACCCCGGGACTACCCGATTACAATGAGCAGTTCTTC	CAWTPGLPDYNEQFF
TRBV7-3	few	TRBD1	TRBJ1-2	TGTGCCAGCAGCTTAGCCCCAGGACAGGACTATGGCTACACCTTC	CASSLAPGQDYGYTF
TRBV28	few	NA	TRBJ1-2	TGTGCCAGCAGTTTATGGGAAGGGGGGGTAGGCTACACCTTC	CASSLWEGGVGYTF